The 10 T cell receptor beta chains given below trace back to one sample, sequenced in a study of vaccination and CD4 T cells after COVID-19. The treatment here: approximately 10-day PBMC culture with coronavirus spike peptide pools or control peptides (ViraFEST assay). The Oncomine TCR Beta short-read assay was applied to DNA of cultured CD4+ T cells. TCRdb fed the PCR reads into MiXCR, producing one record per CDR3 protein. The table shows more than 12,000 distinct CDR3 sequences, with approximately 84% occurring only once. For these receptors, no antigen is known. This sample comprised CD4+ T cells from blood, cultured in vitro, obtained after SARS-CoV-2 vaccination. The receptors shown here come from a human donor who received a COVID-19 vaccine.

The chain employs TRBV5-1 and TRBJ1-3; no clear D. Germline V CDR1 and CDR2: SGHRS, YFSETQ. This CDR3 is built from 13 residues. Deletions cut 0 bases from V and 4 bases from J, with 5 bases between. The CDR3 region is CASSLVPGNTIYF. As DNA, the CDR3 is TGCGCCAGCAGCTTGGTCCCGGGAAACACCATATATTTT. Full variable domain (rest looked up from reference TRBV5-1 and TRBJ1-3): KAGVTQTPRYLIKTRGQQVTLSCSPISGHRSVSWYQQTPGQGLQFLFEYFSETQRNKGNFPGRFSGRQFSNSRSEMNVSTLELGDSALYLCASSLVPGNTIYFGEGSWLTVV.

The chain links TRBV30 to TRBJ2-2; 7 bases map to TRBD1. Germline-derived CDR1 and CDR2 are GTSNPN and SVGIG (reference sequence). V lost 2 bases and J lost 4; bases outside the gene matches: 4. This CDR3 is built from 14 residues. The CDR3 region is CAWSIGGATGELFF. CDR3 nucleotide sequence: TGTGCCTGGAGTATAGGGGGCGCCACCGGGGAGCTGTTTTTT.

In DNA form, the CDR3 reads TGTGCCAGCAGTTTAGAGGTTGAGGGTGAAGCTTTCTTT. Protein: CASSLEVEGEAFF. V usage is TRBV6-5 and J usage is TRBJ1-1, with D unresolved. Trimming left V 4 bases short and J 7 bases short, with 13 bases between. CDR3 length: 13 amino acids. The germline V gene encodes CDR1 MNHEY and CDR2 SVGAGI.

This clonotype was observed a single time. This chain links TRBV2 with TRBJ2-3, with 10 positions matching TRBD1. The V gene's germline CDR1 is SNHLY and CDR2 FYNNEI. The CDR3 is made up of 14 amino acids. V lost 8 bases to trimming and J lost 4 bases; unmatched junction nucleotides: 6. For the CDR3, the DNA is TGTGCCAGCCGCGACAGGGGGCCTTCAGATACGCAGTATTTT. It translates to CASRDRGPSDTQYF.

In its sample, this clonotype was seen once. The chain combines TRBV6-1 with TRBJ1-1; D is perhaps TRBD1 (5 bases). Trimming shortened V by 3 bases and J by 3 bases, and 8 bases separated the two germline ends. Germline loops: CDR1 MNHNS, CDR2 SASEGT. This CDR3 is built from 13 residues. CDR3 bases: TGTGCCAGCAGTGACTGGGGGGACACTGAAGCTTTCTTT. As protein: CASSDWGDTEAFF.

The chain is built from TRBV11-3 and TRBJ1-1; D unresolved. V dropped 3 bases and J dropped 3 bases, with 5 bases sitting between them. Germline CDR1 and CDR2: SGHNT and YENEEA. This CDR3 spans 12 amino acids. The CDR3 protein is CASSFSDTEAFF. The CDR3 DNA sequence: TGTGCCAGCAGCTTCTCGGACACTGAAGCTTTCTTT.

The V gene is TRBV3-1, the J gene TRBJ1-2, with no clear D. CDR1 and CDR2 from the germline V gene are LGHDT and YNNKEL (reference sequence). This CDR3 comprises 13 residues. Trimming took 1 base from V and 4 from J, leaving 7 bases between them. The CDR3 reads CASSQGRGYGYTF. The DNA for the CDR3 is TGTGCCAGCAGCCAAGGACGCGGCTATGGCTACACCTTC.

Relative to its sample, this clonotype is medium-sized. V is TRBV7-8 and J is TRBJ2-3, with unresolved D. Germline lookup yields CDR1 SGHVS and CDR2 FQNEAQ. Trimming pared 1 base from V and 0 bases from J, leaving 11 bases between. The CDR3 runs to 16 residues. The CDR3 region has the DNA TGTGCCAGCAGCTTAGTGGCAGGAACTAGCACAGATACGCAGTATTTT. It codes for CASSLVAGTSTDTQYF.

V is TRBV12-3 or TRBV12-4 and J is TRBJ1-1; maybe TRBD1 (6 bases). CDR3 size: 15 residues. The germline V and J ends were trimmed by 2 bases and 0 bases, with 10 bases remaining between them. The CDR3 sequence: CASSLRGGLNTEAFF. In nucleotides, the CDR3 is TGTGCCAGCAGTTTAAGGGGGGGACTGAACACTGAAGCTTTCTTT.

The V gene is TRBV6-1, the J gene TRBJ1-5, with D hard to call. The V and J ends lost 6 bases and 5 bases respectively, with 11 bases between them. Per germline, CDR1 MNHNS and CDR2 SASEGT. The length of the CDR3 is 13 residues. The CDR3 sequence is CASSLGWDQPQHF. The CDR3 DNA sequence: TGTGCCAGCAGCCTGGGGTGGGATCAGCCCCAGCATTTT.